The 9 T cell receptor beta chains given below trace back to one sample, sequenced in a study of T cells in Graves' hyperthyroidism and ophthalmopathy. Amplification of TCR beta CDR3 regions was performed using RNA transcripts as template. TCR CDR3 regions were first amplified by RT-PCR with HTBI primers. TCRdb fed the multiplex PCR reads into MiXCR, producing one record per CDR3 protein. The profile shows roughly 500,000 distinct CDR3 sequences, 15% to 20% of them singletons. The specimen was blood. These receptors originate from a woman in her twenties or thirties with Graves' ophthalmopathy.

This clonotype was observed at least ten times. The V call is TRBV6-2 or TRBV6-3, the J call TRBJ2-1; 12 bases align to TRBD2. This CDR3 contains 16 residues. Germline V gene data show CDR1 as MNHEY and CDR2 as SVGEGT. The junction had 3 bases not matched to a gene; V was cut back by 6 bases and J by 0 bases. CDR3 DNA sequence: TGTGCCAGCAGCCTAGCGGGGGGGGGCTCCTACAATGAGCAGTTCTTC. It translates to CASSLAGGGSYNEQFF.

The table lists this clonotype with a few counts. The chain joins TRBV28 to TRBJ1-5; 7 bases are shared with TRBD1. V was pared by 3 bases and J by 7 bases, with 6 bases of the junction left unmatched. This CDR3 spans 14 amino acids. CDR1 is MDHEN and CDR2 is SYDVKM in the germline V gene. The CDR3 sequence: CASSFRQGWQPQHF. DNA of the CDR3: TGTGCCAGCAGTTTCCGACAGGGCTGGCAGCCCCAGCATTTT.

This clonotype was detected a few times. V and J are TRBV28 and TRBJ1-4, with 8 bases matching TRBD1. Germline V lookup: CDR1 MDHEN, CDR2 SYDVKM. The CDR3 is 15 residues long. V lost 5 bases, J lost 4 bases, and 6 bases stayed unmatched. CDR3 bases: TGTGCCAGCAGTACCGGGACAGGTTATAATGAAAAACTGTTTTTT. Translating gives CASSTGTGYNEKLFF.

This clonotype was observed at least ten times. The chain has TRBV28 and TRBJ2-5, with D tentatively TRBD1 or TRBD2 (7 bases each). V lost 3 bases to trimming and J lost 2 bases, with 28 bases between them. Germline CDR1 MDHEN, CDR2 SYDVKM. This CDR3 region has 20 residues. The CDR3 region is CASSLGYDRASGTVQETQYF. In DNA, the CDR3 is TGTGCCAGCAGTTTGGGATACGATCGGGCCAGCGGGACAGTTCAAGAGACCCAGTACTTC.

The chain is built from TRBV2 and TRBJ1-6; 9 bases fit TRBD1. Germline lookup yields CDR1 SNHLY and CDR2 FYNNEI. The CDR3 covers 11 residues. V trimming: 10 bases; J trimming: 19 bases; junction bases outside the gene matches: 11. This CDR3 is CATQAAGQGHF. CDR3 bases: TGTGCCACTCAGGCCGCGGGACAGGGACACTTT. Full variable domain (remainder filled in from reference TRBV2 and TRBJ1-6): EPEVTQTPSHQVTQMGQEVILRCVPISNHLYFYWYRQILGQKVEFLVSFYNNEISEKSEIFDDQFSVERPDGSNFTLKIRSTKLEDSAMYFCATQAAGQGHFGNGTRLTVT.

This clonotype has a single count. This CDR3 is CAISAGRDTQYF. The CDR3 DNA reads as TGTGCCATCAGTGCTGGGCGGGATACGCAGTATTTT. The chain joins TRBV10-3 to TRBJ2-3, with unresolved D. The CDR3 has 12 residues. CDR1 is ENHRY and CDR2 is SYGVKD in the germline V gene. Trimming cost V 4 bases and J 6 bases, with 8 bases left between them.

The rearrangement links TRBV14 to TRBJ1-4, with 7 bases identical to TRBD1. The V gene's germline CDR1 is SGHDN and CDR2 FVKESK. V was clipped by 4 bases and J by 7 bases; unmatched bases: 9. CDR3 length: 15 amino acids. CDR3 protein: CASSLAGTAPEKLFF. The CDR3, as DNA: TGTGCCAGCAGCCTCGCCGGGACAGCCCCTGAAAAACTGTTTTTT.

The V gene is TRBV7-2, the J gene TRBJ2-7, with 8 bases aligning to TRBD1. After removal of 5 bases from V and 7 bases from J, the junction contained 7 bases not matched to a gene. CDR1 is SGHTA and CDR2 is FQGNSA in the germline V gene. The CDR3 sequence is 13 residues long. CDR3 region: CASSPTGDGEQYF. As DNA, the CDR3 is TGTGCCAGCAGCCCGACAGGGGATGGGGAGCAGTACTTC.

This clonotype was picked up a small number of times. The chain links TRBV4-3 to TRBJ1-6; D is uncertain. In germline, CDR1 is LGHNA, CDR2 YSLEER. This CDR3 has 13 residues. Trimming left V 0 bases short and J 8 bases short, with 5 bases between. CDR3 bases: TGCGCCAGCAGCCAAGAGGGTTATTCACCCCTCCACTTT. It translates to CASSQEGYSPLHF.